This T cell receptor beta chain emerged from a study of blood T cells in healthy people across ages (dated by TCRdb to 2014 to 2015). Concerning the study at large: Template switching captured roughly one uniquely barcoded TCR beta cDNA molecule per two T cells in model experiments. Four age groups were formed from the donors: young (average about 16 years), middle-aged (just under 40), aged (about 68) and long-lived (around 80). To track age-related changes in TCR beta repertoire diversity, the study relied on deep sequencing normalized with unique cDNA molecular identifiers. Donors of different ages were randomly distributed across sequencing lanes to avoid experimental bias. Using the same blood draw, the study looked at two additional independent replicas of 1 million unique cDNA reads for two donors, one aged 18 to 30 and the other aged 80 or older.

Comments on this clonotype: The clone's antigen remains unknown. Base qualities are not recorded, but no much larger clone differs from it by a single base.

The research as a whole found: Compared with the aged group, more naive CD4+ T cells, fewer expanded clones and increased TCR diversity were shown by the long-lived group, suggesting age selection. Since profiling was done on bulk unsorted PBMCs, naive and antigen-experienced compartments could not be conclusively compared. Total diversity estimates from one million sequenced T cells were considered lower bounds and underestimates. Observed TCR beta diversity per million T cells fell roughly linearly with age, and a significant reduction was already apparent by age about 36. Donor CMV infection status was unknown, potentially confounding age-related changes in expanded clonotypes. A strong correlation was found between observed TCR beta diversity and the percentage of naive T cells measured by flow cytometry.

Taken from cysteine to phenylalanine, the CDR3 has 16 residues. The DNA shown is the 48-base CDR3, in frame from base 1. CDR1 and CDR2 (SGHDN, FVKESK) derive from the germline V gene. The germline V and J ends show losses of 1 base and 8 bases respectively, and no gene match explains 11 bases of the junction. Library prep was done by 5' RACE. Reads for this sample came from an Illumina HiSeq 2500. A second about 7 to 12 cycle PCR used a sample-barcoded 5' primer and a J-beta primer mix. A template-switch 5' adaptor carrying 12 random nucleotides introduced a unique molecular identifier onto each TCR beta cDNA molecule. Each sample yielded at least 2.5 million CDR3-containing paired-end reads. First-strand cDNA synthesis was performed from all RNA using the Mint cDNA synthesis kit, with priming by a TRBC-specific oligonucleotide. All cDNA was treated with uracil-DNA glycosylase and then went through a first 18-cycle PCR with the universal primers M1SS and BC2_uni_R. As for the original processing: Each sample was normalized by randomly selecting 1 million high-quality reads, each carrying a distinct molecular identifier. Reads sharing molecular identifiers were discarded rather than binned into consensus sequences. MiTCR, with a Q25 quality threshold and the strictest error-elimination algorithm, was used for CDR3 identification, clonotype clustering and error correction. A nonparametric unseen species model with Euler transformation was used to estimate lower-bound total TCR beta diversity. TCRdb's own reprocessing of the public reads used fastp at Q25 and MiXCR and kept productive beta chains. For every CDR3 protein sequence, its rows merge into one entry that carries the most common genes and DNA. It is TCRdb's table, rather than the study itself, that gives the V and J calls and clone size. Counted in this sample were about 1.7 million distinct CDR3 sequences; 28% of them appeared once. About 8% of the sample is held by the ten biggest clonotypes.

Systemically healthy Caucasian individuals from Russia, 39 in total and aged roughly 6 to 95 years, were included as donors. Approximately 9.3 milliliters of peripheral blood were drawn from each donor into EDTA-treated Vacutainer tubes. Ficoll-Paque density-gradient centrifugation was used to isolate PBMCs, with at least 6 million per sample. Trizol reagent was used to extract total RNA from the PBMCs, yielding at least 5 micrograms per sample. For every donor, flow cytometry on a PBMC aliquot measured the percentage of naive CD45RAhigh/CD27high T cells. The V gene is TRBV14 and the J gene is TRBJ2-1; TRBD2 agrees with 7 junctional bases. This receptor was taken from a woman in her twenties or thirties in good health. Input material: blood. The CDR3: CASSQAATAGVDEQFF. The DNA reads TGTGCCAGCAGCCAAGCGGCGACGGCGGGAGTGGATGAGCAGTTCTTC.